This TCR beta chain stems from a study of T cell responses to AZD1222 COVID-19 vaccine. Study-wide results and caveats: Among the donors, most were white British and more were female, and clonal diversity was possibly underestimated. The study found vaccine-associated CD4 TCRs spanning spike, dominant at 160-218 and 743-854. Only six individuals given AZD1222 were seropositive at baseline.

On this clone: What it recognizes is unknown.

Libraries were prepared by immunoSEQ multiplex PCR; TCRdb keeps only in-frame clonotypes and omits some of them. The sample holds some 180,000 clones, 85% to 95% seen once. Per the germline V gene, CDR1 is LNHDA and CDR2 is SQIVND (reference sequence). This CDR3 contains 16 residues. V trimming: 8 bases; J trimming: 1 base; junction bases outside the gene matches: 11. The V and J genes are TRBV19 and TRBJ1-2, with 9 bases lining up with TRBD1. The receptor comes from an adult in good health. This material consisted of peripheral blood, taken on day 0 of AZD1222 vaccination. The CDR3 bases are TGTGCCAGTGCCGGGGACAGGGTAGTTCATAACTATGGCTACACCTTC. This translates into CASAGDRVVHNYGYTF.